This T cell receptor beta chain was sequenced in a study of response to subunit inactivated influenza vaccine. Whole-study results and caveats: It was the authors' suggestion that each seasonal influenza vaccination recruits few new T cells.

This clonotype turned up a few times. The antigen remains unidentified. TCRdb re-analysed the RT-PCR reads in MiXCR, keeping a single row per CDR3 protein. The sample lists about 610,000 distinct CDR3 sequences, around 15% occurring once. The CDR3 runs 14 residues. Trimming shortened V by 0 bases and J by 2 bases, and 8 bases separated the two germline ends. Germline-derived CDR1 and CDR2 are SGHDN and FVKESK. This chain connects TRBV14 to TRBJ2-7; D not resolved. The receptor was derived from a man aged 50-59 years who received an inactivated influenza vaccine. This specimen was PBMCs from blood, taken roughly 12 days after vaccination. The CDR3 DNA is TGTGCCAGCAGCCAAGACCCTGCCGCCTACGAGCAGTACTTC. This codes for CASSQDPAAYEQYF.